Listed here are 21 T cell receptor beta chains from one sample, sequenced in a study of control samples from healthy donors and cancer patients. Some clones are missing from TCRdb's copy, which holds only in-frame ones; the method was immunoSEQ multiplex PCR. The data contain approximately 89,000 clones, about nine tenths of them singletons. Sequenced: blood. These receptors were taken from a young man in good health.

This chain links TRBV27 with TRBJ2-5, with a tentative D call TRBD1 (5 bases). This CDR3 comprises 14 residues. V was shortened by 1 base and J by 4 bases, with 10 bases between the two germline ends. Germline V gives CDR1 MNHEY, CDR2 SMNVEV (reference sequence). Written as DNA, the CDR3 is TGTGCCAGCAGTTTATACGCAGGGATAGAGACCCAGTACTTC. Amino acid sequence: CASSLYAGIETQYF.

The V and J genes are TRBV10-3 and TRBJ2-5; D is perhaps TRBD1 (5 bases). Germline V lookup: CDR1 ENHRY, CDR2 SYGVKD. The CDR3 runs 15 residues. Trimming shortened V by 0 bases and J by 1 base, and 9 bases separated the two germline ends. CDR3 residues: CAISESGAFQETQYF. DNA for the CDR3: TGTGCCATCAGTGAGTCAGGGGCATTCCAAGAGACCCAGTACTTC.

This clone was recorded once. The V call is TRBV7-2, the J call TRBJ1-1; a weak D match, TRBD1 (5 bases). CDR3 length equals 15 residues. CDR1 and CDR2 (germline): SGHTA, FQGNSA. Trimming stripped 3 bases from V and 3 bases from J, with 14 bases between. The CDR3 DNA sequence: TGTGCCAGCAGCTTTGGGCTCAGGGCCTACACTGAAGCTTTCTTT. It is translated as CASSFGLRAYTEAFF.

The gene calls are TRBV19 and TRBJ1-6, with D unresolved. This CDR3 has 17 residues. Trimming removed 4 bases from V and 0 bases from J, with 13 bases in between. Germline V gives CDR1 LNHDA, CDR2 SQIVND (reference sequence). CDR3 amino acids: CASSKWSVLSYNSPLHF. The DNA for the CDR3 is TGTGCCAGTAGTAAGTGGTCGGTCCTCTCCTATAATTCACCCCTCCACTTT.

CDR3 sequence: CASSMGTGGDEQYF. The CDR3 region has the DNA TGTGCCAGTAGTATGGGGACGGGGGGCGACGAGCAGTACTTC. This sequence joins TRBV19 and TRBJ2-7, with D perhaps TRBD2 (7 bases). CDR1 and CDR2 from the germline V gene are LNHDA and SQIVND (reference sequence). This CDR3 is built from 14 residues. The germline V and J ends were trimmed by 3 bases and 5 bases, with 14 bases remaining between them.

Details on this clone: This sample includes further DNA sequences coding for the same CDR3. The rearrangement links TRBV9 to TRBJ1-3, with D uncertain. V was clipped by 1 base and J by 1 base, with 3 bases between them. The CDR3 spans 13 residues. Per germline, CDR1 SGDLS and CDR2 YYNGEE. CDR3 loop: CASSVSSGNTIYF. For the CDR3, the DNA is TGTGCCAGCAGCGTAAGTTCTGGAAACACCATATATTTT.

This CDR3 is CAWGRPGTDTQYF. The CDR3 DNA sequence: TGTGCCTGGGGGCGGCCGGGCACAGATACGCAGTATTTT. This chain links TRBV30 with TRBJ2-3; D gene ambiguous. The length of the CDR3 is 13 residues. The V end lost 5 bases, the J end lost 1 base, and 10 bases lay between the germline ends. Germline lookup yields CDR1 GTSNPN and CDR2 SVGIG (reference sequence).

This chain uses TRBV2 with TRBJ2-1; 8 positions match TRBD1. The CDR3 is made up of 14 amino acids. Germline CDR1 SNHLY, CDR2 FYNNEI. V gave up 8 bases and J gave up 2 bases; unmatched junction bases: 5. In DNA, the CDR3 is TGTGCCAGCGTGGACAGGGAGACCTACAATGAGCAGTTCTTC. As protein: CASVDRETYNEQFF.

V usage is TRBV7-9 and J usage is TRBJ2-5, with 11 bases lining up with TRBD1. Unmatched junction bases numbered 7, after V lost 5 bases and J lost 5 bases. Germline lookup yields CDR1 SEHNR and CDR2 FQNEAQ (reference sequence). The CDR3 extends over 15 amino acids. Here the CDR3 DNA reads TGTGCCAGCAGCCCGCGGACAGGGGGCAGGGAGACCCAGTACTTC. It is translated as CASSPRTGGRETQYF.

This clone was found a few times. The rearrangement links TRBV19 to TRBJ1-3; unclear D gene. CDR3 length: 12 amino acids. Trimming shortened V by 6 bases and J by 3 bases, and 6 bases separated the two germline ends. In germline, CDR1 is LNHDA, CDR2 SQIVND (reference sequence). Written as DNA, the CDR3 is TGTGCCAGTAGAACCAGTGGAAACACCATATATTTT. Translation: CASRTSGNTIYF.

The chain couples TRBV6-1 to TRBJ1-5, with a weak D call TRBD1 (5 bases). Between the trimmed V and J ends, which lost 2 bases and 3 bases, there was a span of 8 bases. The CDR3 loop spans 14 amino acids. Germline V lookup: CDR1 MNHNS, CDR2 SASEGT. The CDR3 region has the DNA TGTGCCAGCAGTGAATCAGGGTTCAATCAGCCCCAGCATTTT. Protein: CASSESGFNQPQHF.

The rearrangement joins TRBV6-5 to TRBJ2-7; no firm D call. CDR1 is MNHEY and CDR2 is SVGAGI in the germline V gene. The CDR3 totals 13 residues. The V gene lost 7 bases and the J gene lost 3 bases, with 13 bases spanning the gap. CDR3 sequence: CASNPDTNYEQYF. CDR3 DNA: TGTGCCAGCAACCCAGACACAAACTACGAGCAGTACTTC.

The chain is built from TRBV7-2 and TRBJ1-2; no reliable D call. The CDR3 spans 13 residues. V was pared by 0 bases and J by 4 bases, with 6 bases between. Germline CDR1 is SGHTA and CDR2 is FQGNSA. The CDR3 DNA follows: TGTGCCAGCAGCTTAGCCGAGGGCTATGGCTACACCTTC. Translating gives CASSLAEGYGYTF.

As concerns this clone: Other DNA sequences in the sample encode the same CDR3. The chain couples TRBV18 to TRBJ2-3; D is undetermined. Germline lookup yields CDR1 KGHSH and CDR2 LQKENI. Trimming took 0 bases from V and 5 from J, leaving 6 bases between them. The CDR3 is made up of 13 amino acids. CDR3 loop: CASSPPSEDTQYF. CDR3 bases: TGTGCCAGCTCACCACCGAGCGAAGATACGCAGTATTTT.

The chain links TRBV27 to TRBJ1-3; D remains ambiguous. Germline V gene data show CDR1 as MNHEY and CDR2 as SMNVEV (reference sequence). This CDR3 has 15 amino acids. Trimming took off 4 bases at V and 7 bases at J, with 17 bases between the two ends. The CDR3, as DNA: TGTGCCAGCAGTTCATGGGAAGGTGCATGGAACACCATATATTTT. Translation gives CASSSWEGAWNTIYF.

This chain joins TRBV19 and TRBJ1-5; no clear D gene. The V gene's germline CDR1 is LNHDA and CDR2 SQIVND (reference sequence). The CDR3 is 15 amino acids. The germline V and J ends were trimmed by 2 bases and 6 bases, with 14 bases remaining between them. The CDR3 bases are TGTGCCAGTAGTATATGGGGAGGAGGAGCTCAGCCCCAGCATTTT. Protein sequence: CASSIWGGGAQPQHF.

The chain has TRBV5-4 and TRBJ2-5; D is possibly TRBD2 (5 bases). The V end was cut by 6 bases, the J end by 1 base, with 16 bases between. The CDR3 extends over 15 amino acids. In germline, CDR1 is SGHNT, CDR2 YYREEE (reference sequence). CDR3 sequence: CASTQDRGTQETQYF. The CDR3 region has the DNA TGTGCCAGCACCCAGGACCGGGGTACCCAAGAGACCCAGTACTTC.

The chain uses TRBV28 and TRBJ1-4; 10 positions match TRBD1. This CDR3 spans 13 amino acids. V gave up 7 bases and J gave up 13 bases; unmatched junction bases: 9. Germline CDR1 reads MDHEN; CDR2 reads SYDVKM. CDR3 bases: TGTGCCAGCAACCGACAGGGGGCCCAATTACTGTTTTTT. It translates to CASNRQGAQLLFF.

V usage is TRBV7-9 and J usage is TRBJ2-2; TRBD1 matches 9 bases. The CDR3 sequence is 17 residues long. In germline, CDR1 is SEHNR, CDR2 FQNEAQ (reference sequence). The J segment lost 5 bases and the V segment lost 5 bases, leaving 12 bases of the junction unmatched. The CDR3 protein is CASSQVRGTGRTGELFF. The CDR3 DNA reads TGTGCCAGCAGCCAAGTACGAGGGACAGGGCGGACCGGGGAGCTGTTTTTT.

The chain has TRBV4-1 and TRBJ2-2; D unclear. This CDR3 comprises 14 residues. The germline V gene has CDR1 MGHRA and CDR2 YSYEKL. V gave up 3 bases and J gave up 2 bases, with 7 bases separating them. Here the CDR3 DNA reads TGCGCCAGCAGCCAGACCGATAACACCGGGGAGCTGTTTTTT. It encodes CASSQTDNTGELFF.

V and J are TRBV29-1 and TRBJ1-4; D is possibly TRBD1 (5 bases). Germline CDR1 and CDR2: SQVTM and ANQGSEA. The CDR3 is 12 residues long. With 5 bases removed from V and 5 bases from J, the gap between germline ends came to 9 bases. The CDR3 protein is CSVRRGNEKLFF. The DNA for the CDR3 is TGCAGCGTTAGGAGGGGAAATGAAAAACTGTTTTTT.